A single sample gave rise to the 5 T cell receptor beta chains below, sequenced in a study of control samples from healthy donors and cancer patients. Profiled with immunoSEQ multiplex PCR; TCRdb holds only in-frame clones, not every one. The sample lists about 130,000 clones; roughly 94% were seen once. Sequenced material: PBMCs. The source is a man aged 60 to 69 with colorectal cancer.

This chain links TRBV3-1 (or the pseudogene TRBV3-2) with TRBJ1-2; TRBD1 is a possible D gene (5 bases). The CDR3 extends over 15 amino acids. V lost 0 bases, J lost 7 bases, and 15 bases lay in between. From germline, CDR1 is LGHDT and CDR2 YNNKEL (reference sequence). CDR3 in amino acids: CASSQDPAGSGGYTF. The CDR3 DNA is TGTGCCAGCAGCCAAGATCCGGCAGGGTCCGGTGGCTACACCTTC.

The chain combines TRBV6-6 with TRBJ2-3; 12 positions match TRBD2. Germline V gene data show CDR1 as MNHNY and CDR2 as SVGAGI (reference sequence). V was clipped by 5 bases and J by 6 bases; unmatched bases: 12. The CDR3 consists of 17 residues. Here the CDR3 reads CASSRLILAGGQDTQYF. The CDR3 DNA is TGTGCCAGCAGTCGCCTCATACTAGCGGGGGGCCAGGATACGCAGTATTTT.

The V and J genes are TRBV9 and TRBJ1-1; D remains ambiguous. CDR1 SGDLS and CDR2 YYNGEE come from the germline V gene. This CDR3 is built from 16 residues. Trimming left V 0 bases short and J 0 bases short, with 12 bases between. CDR3 bases: TGTGCCAGCAGCGTAGCTGAAGGCAGCTTGAACACTGAAGCTTTCTTT. Translation gives CASSVAEGSLNTEAFF.

This CDR3 is CASSTGDLISDTQYF. Here the CDR3 DNA reads TGTGCCAGTAGTACCGGGGACCTGATCTCAGATACGCAGTATTTT. The V gene is TRBV19, the J gene TRBJ2-3; either TRBD1 or TRBD2 may fit D (5 bases each). V was clipped by 4 bases and J by 4 bases, with 15 bases between them. This CDR3 contains 15 residues. Germline V gene lookup returns CDR1 LNHDA and CDR2 SQIVND (reference sequence).

This sequence joins TRBV2 and TRBJ1-2; the match to TRBD1 covers 11 bases. The CDR3 extends over 14 amino acids. V gave up 10 bases and J gave up 6 bases; unmatched junction bases: 10. CDR1 and CDR2 (germline): SNHLY, FYNNEI. In nucleotides, the CDR3 is TGTGCCAAGTCGGGACAGGGGGTTGTACATGGCTACACCTTC. Residues: CAKSGQGVVHGYTF.